This T cell receptor (beta chain) came from a study of regulatory T cells in long-lasting Graves disease. Whole-study results and caveats: Reduced TCR diversity was observed in persistent Graves' patients versus newly diagnosed patients. TRBV28 was favored in persistent disease, as were TRBJ1-2 and TRBJ2-5.

With regard to this clonotype: Its antigen is unknown.

The V gene end was trimmed by 4 bases and the J gene end by 12 bases; junction bases not matched to a gene: 8. The CDR3 spans 13 residues. The time point was: newly diagnosed GD, antithyroid drugs for less than 3 months. PBMC-extracted RNA yielded the TCR library. CDR3 regions were amplified by Arm-PCR using iRepertoire HTBI primers to build TCR beta libraries. As originally analysed: The identification of approximately 62 TRBV and roughly 14 TRBJ segments was made across samples. TCRdb itself ran the multiplex PCR reads through MiXCR, one entry per CDR3 protein. In this record, the V and J calls reflect TCRdb's handling and not the investigators' own analysis. This sample has some 560,000 distinct CDR3 sequences, with 15% to 20% found just once. This same sample was also taken into another study, of T cells in Graves' hyperthyroidism and ophthalmopathy. That source adds: HTBI primers drove first-round RT-PCR of the TCR CDR3.

The source of this sequence is a woman aged 35-65 years with Graves disease. Specimen: peripheral blood mononuclear cells (PBMCs), collected at new diagnosis, from a patient treated with antithyroid drugs. The rearrangement joins TRBV12-3 or TRBV12-4 to TRBJ2-1; 8 bases agree with TRBD2. CDR3 nucleotide sequence: TGTGCCAGCAGTTATGCCGGGGGGGATGGGCAGTTCTTC. Its translation: CASSYAGGDGQFF.